Described below is a single TCR beta chain sequence and its context. Antigen: not known. The ends lost 5 bases at V and 5 bases at J; junction bases unmatched: 12. Germline V gene sequence: CDR1 SGHTA, CDR2 FQGNSA. This CDR3 is 17 amino acids long. Time point meaning: after dendritic cell vaccination, including at tumor progression/relapse. PBMC sampling occurred before vaccination, two weeks after the third dose, and at progression. The source of the sample is a study of glioma-infiltrating T cells after dendritic cell vaccination. Libraries were prepared by immunoSEQ multiplex PCR; TCRdb keeps only in-frame clonotypes and omits some of them. The sample includes about 65,000 clones, 86% seen only once; the top ten take under 14%. Broader study findings: The cohort had few patients with full blood and tumor sets.

Sequences were derived from blood, sampled after dendritic cell vaccination. The chain joins TRBV7-2 to TRBJ2-1; 10 nucleotides line up with TRBD2. This receptor was taken from a human donor with glioblastoma. The CDR3 sequence is CASSTLLRTSGDNEQFF. Written as DNA, the CDR3 is TGTGCCAGCAGCACGCTCCTTAGGACTAGCGGAGACAATGAGCAGTTCTTC.